The 12 T cell receptor beta chains listed next were all sequenced from one sample in a study of blood T cell repertoires in COVID-19. TCRdb's copy holds only in-frame clones and misses some; the assay was immunoSEQ multiplex PCR. The sample has about 86,000 clones, more than 65% seen once. The sample taken for sequencing was peripheral blood. These receptors were obtained from a man between 65 and 85 years old with acute or convalescent COVID-19.

V usage is TRBV7-9 and J usage is TRBJ2-3, with D uncertain. The CDR3 has 16 residues. The V end was cut by 0 bases, the J end by 0 bases, with 10 bases between. Germline V gene lookup returns CDR1 SEHNR and CDR2 FQNEAQ (reference sequence). The CDR3 coding sequence is TGTGCCAGCAGCTTAGCGAGCGCCTCTAGCACAGATACGCAGTATTTT. Amino acid sequence: CASSLASASSTDTQYF.

This chain connects TRBV2 to TRBJ2-4, with 12 nucleotides matching TRBD1. The CDR3 is 15 amino acids. In germline, CDR1 is SNHLY, CDR2 FYNNEI. V was clipped by 6 bases and J by 5 bases; unmatched bases: 5. The CDR3 bases are TGTGCCAGCAGAACCGGGACAGGGGGCGAAAACATTCAGTACTTC. Its protein product is CASRTGTGGENIQYF.

This chain links TRBV5-8 with TRBJ2-3; D remains unclear. Trimming pared 4 bases from V and 3 bases from J, leaving 12 bases between. The germline CDR1 and CDR2 sequences are SGHTS and YDEGEE. The CDR3 is made up of 14 amino acids. The CDR3 DNA reads as TGTGCCAGCAGCAGACGAGGCCGGACAGATACGCAGTATTTT. This translates into CASSRRGRTDTQYF. Full variable domain (rest looked up from reference TRBV5-8 and TRBJ2-3): EAGVTQSPTHLIKTRGQQATLRCSPISGHTSVYWYQQALGLGLQFLLWYDEGEERNRGNFPPRFSGRQFPNYSSELNVNALELEDSALYLCASSRRGRTDTQYFGPGTRLTVL.

The chain employs TRBV11-2 and TRBJ2-3; D is possibly TRBD1 (5 bases). The CDR3 totals 15 residues. V was cut by 1 base and J by 3 bases, with 11 bases left in between. The germline gives CDR1 SGHAT, CDR2 FQNNGV. CDR3 bases: TGTGCCAGCAGCTTAGCAGGGCTGAGGACAGATACGCAGTATTTT. Residues: CASSLAGLRTDTQYF.

The chain employs TRBV7-2 and TRBJ2-3, with 8 bases matching TRBD1. Germline lookup yields CDR1 SGHTA and CDR2 FQGNSA. The J segment lost 10 bases and the V segment lost 6 bases, leaving 6 bases of the junction unmatched. The CDR3 loop spans 12 amino acids. In DNA form, the CDR3 reads TGTGCCAGCAGTCGGACAGGGTGGGCGCAGTATTTT. It codes for CASSRTGWAQYF.

Concerning this clone itself: Other DNA sequences from this sample encode an identical CDR3 as well. This chain joins TRBV7-9 and TRBJ2-3, with 8 bases fitting TRBD2. With V trimmed by 6 bases and J by 3 bases, 11 bases remained unmatched. Germline V lookup: CDR1 SEHNR, CDR2 FQNEAQ (reference sequence). The CDR3 runs 16 residues. The CDR3 DNA is TGTGCCAGCAGTCGTCTACTAGCGGCGCTTACAGATACGCAGTATTTT. The encoded protein is CASSRLLAALTDTQYF.

V usage is TRBV2 and J usage is TRBJ1-5; 9 bases are shared with TRBD1. Germline-derived CDR1 and CDR2 are SNHLY and FYNNEI. The CDR3 has 15 amino acids. V lost 6 bases and J lost 2; bases outside the gene matches: 5. CDR3 in DNA: TGTGCCAGCAGCAAACAGGGGGCGGGCAATCAGCCCCAGCATTTT. It yields the protein CASSKQGAGNQPQHF.

This chain links TRBV6-1 with TRBJ1-5; weak D call: TRBD1 (5 bases). The germline V gene has CDR1 MNHNS and CDR2 SASEGT. Trimming shortened V by 0 bases and J by 6 bases, and 15 bases separated the two germline ends. This CDR3 has 16 amino acids. The CDR3 DNA is TGTGCCAGCAGTGAAGCAGTCTGGCAGGGCAGTCAGCCCCAGCATTTT. Its translation: CASSEAVWQGSQPQHF.

The count of this clone is one. The chain joins TRBV5-1 to TRBJ2-3, with 10 bases matching TRBD2. The CDR3 totals 18 residues. V shed 2 bases, J shed 0 bases, and the junction held 9 bases outside the gene matches. The V gene's germline CDR1 is SGHRS and CDR2 YFSETQ. CDR3 loop: CASSFGLAAGRSTDTQYF. The CDR3 region has the DNA TGCGCCAGCAGCTTTGGACTAGCGGCCGGACGTAGCACAGATACGCAGTATTTT.

The chain carries TRBV9 and TRBJ2-1; a weak D match, TRBD1 (5 bases). The CDR3 sequence is 15 residues long. Trimming stripped 1 base from V and 4 bases from J, with 12 bases between. The germline CDR1 and CDR2 sequences are SGDLS and YYNGEE. In DNA form, the CDR3 reads TGTGCCAGCAGCGTAAACGGCAGGGCGTACAATGAGCAGTTCTTC. It specifies CASSVNGRAYNEQFF.

This clone was detected once. The chain has TRBV2 and TRBJ2-7; the D is unclear. V shed 5 bases and J shed 0 bases, with 14 bases lying between them. CDR1 is SNHLY and CDR2 is FYNNEI in the germline V gene. CDR3 size: 15 residues. The CDR3 bases are TGTGCCAGCAGTCTAACGGTAAAACTCTCCTACGAGCAGTACGTC. Its translation is CASSLTVKLSYEQYV.

The table lists this clone with a count of one. CDR3 sequence: CASSIQGRETQYF. The DNA for the CDR3 is TGCGCCAGCAGCATACAGGGTCGAGAGACCCAGTACTTC. This chain connects TRBV5-1 to TRBJ2-5, with a weak D call TRBD1 (6 bases). From germline, CDR1 is SGHRS and CDR2 YFSETQ. Trimming took off 4 bases at V and 4 bases at J, with 11 bases between the two ends. This CDR3 contains 13 residues.